Listed below are T cell receptor beta chains from one sample, sequenced in a study of neoadjuvant anti-PD-1 for oral cavity cancer. The protocol was immunoSEQ multiplex PCR, while the TCRdb copy is restricted to in-frame clones and leaves out a portion. The sample includes 73,000 or so clones, approximately 85% of them seen just once. This specimen was PBMCs, taken after nivolumab (anti-PD-1) treatment. The receptors here all came from a person aged 35-79 years with oral cavity squamous cell carcinoma. CDR3s include the opening cysteine and the closing phenylalanine or tryptophan. A D gene is named only where the DNA matches it firmly. Size is stated for part of the rows, as once, few or many counts, or as a class when the clone is expanded.

clone_size	j_call	d_call	v_call	cdr3_aa	cdr3_nt
NA	TRBJ2-1	NA	TRBV20-1	CSARRDNEQFF	TGCAGTGCTAGACGGGACAATGAGCAGTTCTTC
NA	TRBJ2-5	NA	TRBV15	CATSSPWTEETQYF	TGTGCCACCAGCTCTCCTTGGACAGAAGAGACCCAGTACTTC
NA	TRBJ1-4	TRBD1	TRBV4-1	CASSQEKGTATNEKLFF	TGCGCCAGCAGCCAAGAGAAGGGGACAGCAACTAATGAAAAACTGTTTTTT
NA	TRBJ2-5	NA	TRBV7-8	CASSLGLPQETQYF	TGTGCCAGCAGCTTAGGGCTACCACAAGAGACCCAGTACTTC
NA	TRBJ2-7	NA	TRBV30	CAWSVGVLREQYF	TGTGCCTGGAGTGTAGGGGTTCTCAGGGAGCAGTACTTC
NA	TRBJ1-3	NA	TRBV29-1	CSVERDSGNTIYF	TGCAGCGTTGAGAGGGACTCTGGAAACACCATATATTTT
NA	TRBJ2-7	NA	TRBV5-1	CASSLVGITTYEQYF	TGCGCCAGCAGCTTGGTGGGGATTACTACCTACGAGCAGTACTTC
NA	TRBJ1-4	TRBD1	TRBV5-4	CASSLTGGEEKLFF	TGTGCCAGCAGCCTTACAGGGGGCGAGGAAAAACTGTTTTTT
NA	TRBJ2-1	NA	TRBV11-3	CASSLDPTRSNEQFF	TGTGCCAGCAGCTTAGATCCTACGAGAAGCAATGAGCAGTTCTTC
few	TRBJ2-1	NA	TRBV7-8	CASSLGGGLFNEQFF	TGTGCCAGCAGCTTAGGAGGGGGACTATTCAATGAGCAGTTCTTC
NA	TRBJ2-5	NA	TRBV5-1	CASSEGQGGEETQYF	TGCGCCAGCAGCGAGGGTCAGGGAGGCGAAGAGACCCAGTACTTC
NA	TRBJ2-1	TRBD1	TRBV30	CAWAIDRDDEQFF	TGTGCCTGGGCTATCGACAGGGACGATGAGCAGTTCTTC
NA	TRBJ1-1	NA	TRBV19	CASTKALNTEAFF	TGTGCCTCAACTAAGGCGTTGAACACTGAAGCTTTCTTT
NA	TRBJ2-3	TRBD2	TRBV7-3	CASSLQGGTNTDTQYF	TGTGCCAGCAGCCTGCAGGGAGGGACGAACACAGATACGCAGTATTTT
NA	TRBJ2-7	NA	TRBV11-2	CASSFNGGYEQYF	TGTGCCAGCAGCTTCAACGGGGGCTACGAGCAGTACTTC
NA	TRBJ1-4	TRBD1	TRBV2	CASTGQGAREKLFF	TGTGCCAGCACCGGACAGGGGGCGCGGGAAAAACTGTTTTTT
NA	TRBJ2-7	TRBD2	TRBV5-1	CASSLGLAGIYEQYF	TGCGCCAGCAGCTTGGGTCTAGCGGGTATTTACGAGCAGTACTTC
NA	TRBJ2-2	TRBD1	TRBV10-3	CAVTSTGYANTGELFF	TGTGCCGTTACGTCGACAGGGTATGCGAACACCGGGGAGCTGTTTTTT
NA	TRBJ2-2	NA	TRBV5-1	CASSLATNTGELFF	TGCGCCAGCAGCTTGGCCACAAACACCGGGGAGCTGTTTTTT
once	TRBJ1-2	NA	TRBV6-5	CASSYEGGLSGYTF	TGTGCCAGCAGTTACGAGGGGGGGTTAAGTGGCTACACCTTC
NA	TRBJ1-1	NA	TRBV6-5	CASSKIQGHTEAFF	TGTGCCAGCAGTAAGATACAGGGACACACTGAAGCTTTCTTT
NA	TRBJ2-7	TRBD1	TRBV30	CAWSFGTGVKQYF	TGTGCCTGGAGTTTTGGGACAGGGGTTAAGCAGTACTTC
NA	TRBJ1-5	NA	TRBV19	CASSIVNSNQPQHF	TGTGCCAGTAGTATAGTAAATAGCAATCAGCCCCAGCATTTT
NA	TRBJ1-3	NA	TRBV5-6	CASTRRGAYGNTIYF	TGTGCCAGCACCAGAAGAGGGGCGTATGGAAACACCATATATTTT
NA	TRBJ1-4	NA	TRBV5-6	CASSSGQIGEKLFF	TGTGCCAGCAGCTCCGGACAGATCGGTGAAAAACTGTTTTTT
NA	TRBJ2-5	NA	TRBV2	CASLLRGLQETQYF	TGTGCCAGCCTATTACGAGGGCTTCAAGAGACCCAGTACTTC
NA	TRBJ2-2	NA	TRBV14	CASRGQITGELFF	TGTGCCAGCAGGGGGCAAATAACCGGGGAGCTGTTTTTT
NA	TRBJ1-1	NA	TRBV2	CASRTPDGRGTEAFF	TGTGCCAGCAGGACCCCGGACGGTAGAGGGACTGAAGCTTTCTTT
NA	TRBJ2-7	NA	TRBV30	CAWRREGQSYEQYF	TGTGCCTGGAGGAGGGAAGGACAGTCCTACGAGCAGTACTTC
NA	TRBJ2-5	TRBD2	TRBV27	CASSFLAGEVETQYF	TGTGCCAGCAGTTTTCTTGCGGGAGAGGTAGAGACCCAGTACTTC
NA	TRBJ2-5	TRBD2	TRBV29-1	CSVLAGLQETQYF	TGCAGCGTTCTAGCGGGACTCCAAGAGACCCAGTACTTC
NA	TRBJ1-2	TRBD1	TRBV10-3	CAISDNVRGGEGYTF	TGTGCCATCAGTGATAACGTTCGAGGGGGCGAAGGCTACACCTTC
few	TRBJ2-6	NA	TRBV19	CASETSGANVLTF	TGTGCCAGTGAGACCTCTGGGGCCAACGTCCTGACTTTC
NA	TRBJ1-1	NA	TRBV5-1	CASSRTEERMNTEAFF	TGCGCCAGCAGCAGGACGGAAGAACGGATGAACACTGAAGCTTTCTTT
NA	TRBJ2-5	NA	TRBV5-1	CASSIHVQETQYF	TGCGCCAGCAGTATACATGTTCAAGAGACCCAGTACTTC
NA	TRBJ2-7	TRBD1	TRBV6-5	CASSYRDRPTYEQYF	TGTGCCAGCAGTTATAGGGACAGGCCGACCTACGAGCAGTACTTC
NA	TRBJ1-5	NA	TRBV7-2	CASSFVGRNQPQHF	TGTGCCAGCAGCTTCGTTGGGAGAAATCAGCCCCAGCATTTT
NA	TRBJ2-1	NA	TRBV5-1	CASSPDHPGLINEQFF	TGCGCCAGCAGCCCCGACCACCCAGGACTAATCAATGAGCAGTTCTTC
NA	TRBJ2-2	TRBD2	TRBV7-9	CASSLGLAGGPNTGELFF	TGTGCCAGCAGCTTAGGACTAGCGGGAGGGCCGAACACCGGGGAGCTGTTTTTT
NA	TRBJ1-2	TRBD1	TRBV7-8	CASRTGTGDGYTF	TGTGCCAGCAGGACCGGGACAGGGGACGGCTACACCTTC
NA	TRBJ2-1	TRBD2	TRBV19	CASSYSSGRIYNEQFF	TGTGCCAGTAGTTACTCTAGCGGGAGGATCTACAATGAGCAGTTCTTC
once	TRBJ1-4	TRBD1	TRBV9	CASSVAPTGGDEKLFF	TGTGCCAGCAGCGTAGCACCGACAGGGGGCGATGAAAAACTGTTTTTT
NA	TRBJ2-7	TRBD2	TRBV13	CASTVGLSPYEQYF	TGTGCCAGCACCGTGGGACTATCACCCTACGAGCAGTACTTC
few	TRBJ1-2	NA	TRBV6-6	CASTSTGTDGYGYTF	TGTGCCAGCACCTCTACAGGGACGGACGGCTATGGCTACACCTTC
NA	TRBJ2-3	NA	TRBV27	CASSPDRDTQYF	TGTGCCAGCAGCCCTGACAGGGATACGCAGTATTTT
NA	TRBJ2-2	NA	TRBV5-1	CASSFNTGELFF	TGCGCCAGCAGTTTTAACACCGGGGAGCTGTTTTTT
NA	TRBJ2-7	TRBD1	TRBV6-5	CASSRTGVQGEQYF	TGTGCCAGCAGTAGGACAGGGGTTCAGGGGGAGCAGTACTTC
NA	TRBJ1-5	NA	TRBV18	CASSSAQSGFSNQPQHF	TGTGCCAGCTCGTCAGCTCAGTCGGGGTTTAGCAATCAGCCCCAGCATTTT
NA	TRBJ1-5	NA	TRBV19	CASSIDGIYQPQHF	TGTGCCAGTAGTATCGACGGGATATATCAGCCCCAGCATTTT
NA	TRBJ1-2	NA	TRBV11-2	CASSLGTASNYGYTF	TGTGCCAGCAGCTTAGGGACGGCATCTAACTATGGCTACACCTTC
NA	TRBJ1-3	NA	TRBV28	CASTGNTIYF	TGTGCGTCGACTGGAAACACCATATATTTT
NA	TRBJ2-3	NA	TRBV11-1	CASSLARVDTQYF	TGTGCCAGCAGCTTAGCGCGTGTGGATACGCAGTATTTT
NA	TRBJ2-1	TRBD1	TRBV6-4	CASSDGSGGHEQFF	TGTGCCAGCAGTGACGGGTCAGGGGGCCATGAGCAGTTCTTC